One and the same sample provided the 9 T cell receptor beta chains below, sequenced in a study of cytomegalovirus exposure and HLA in healthy donors. The study ran its PCR with 60 Vbeta and 13 Jbeta primers. TCRdb's copy holds only in-frame clones and misses some; the assay was immunoSEQ multiplex PCR. The table shows roughly 58,000 clones, with about four fifths occurring only once. The sequenced material came from PBMCs. These receptor sequences come from a woman between 40 and 50 years old in good health and CMV-seronegative.

Here the CDR3 reads CASSVDPSGGEQFF. The DNA of the CDR3 is TGTGCCAGCAGCGTAGATCCTAGCGGGGGTGAGCAGTTCTTC. J is TRBJ2-1 and V is TRBV9, with 10 bases matching TRBD2. Germline V gene sequence: CDR1 SGDLS, CDR2 YYNGEE. The CDR3 length is 14 residues. The ends lost 0 bases at V and 9 bases at J; junction bases unmatched: 3.

A single count supports this clone. This chain joins TRBV29-1 and TRBJ2-3; D perhaps matches TRBD1 (6 bases). V lost 5 bases, J lost 1 base, and 16 bases lay in between. Germline-derived CDR1 and CDR2 are SQVTM and ANQGSEA. The CDR3 runs to 15 residues. The CDR3 DNA sequence: TGCAGCGTTTCGAAACAGGGATCCGGCACAGATACGCAGTATTTT. Encoded protein: CSVSKQGSGTDTQYF.

This sequence joins TRBV5-4 and TRBJ2-2, with TRBD2 identical over 8 bases. The V gene's germline CDR1 is SGHNT and CDR2 YYREEE (reference sequence). J gave up 6 bases and V 3 bases, and 13 bases lay outside the gene matches. This CDR3 comprises 17 residues. The CDR3 loop is CASSWGTPTSVSGELFF. CDR3 bases: TGTGCCAGCAGCTGGGGAACGCCGACTAGCGTGTCCGGGGAGCTGTTTTTT.

This chain joins TRBV28 and TRBJ1-5; a weak D match, TRBD1 (5 bases). The CDR3 is 13 residues long. Germline V gene data show CDR1 as MDHEN and CDR2 as SYDVKM. V lost 5 bases to trimming and J lost 5 bases, with 10 bases between them. The CDR3 bases are TGTGCCAGCAGTCAGGGAATCGATCAGCCCCAGCATTTT. It yields the protein CASSQGIDQPQHF.

CDR3 in amino acids: CASSFSGGTDTQYF. CDR3 coding DNA: TGTGCCAGCAGCTTTAGCGGAGGTACAGATACGCAGTATTTT. The rearrangement links TRBV11-3 to TRBJ2-3; D might be TRBD2 (6 bases). Trimming took off 3 bases at V and 3 bases at J, with 10 bases between the two ends. Per the germline V gene, CDR1 is SGHNT and CDR2 is YENEEA. The CDR3 contains 14 residues.

The table lists this clone with a few counts. This rearrangement joins TRBV2 to TRBJ2-7, with D possibly being TRBD2 (6 bases). The CDR3 is made up of 13 amino acids. Trimming pared 8 bases from V and 3 bases from J, leaving 14 bases between. Germline V gene sequence: CDR1 SNHLY, CDR2 FYNNEI. Here the CDR3 reads CASGGLAGYEQYF. For the CDR3, the DNA is TGTGCCAGCGGAGGGCTAGCCGGCTACGAGCAGTACTTC.

This clone has only one observation. The chain couples TRBV6-6 to TRBJ2-7; 8 bases line up with TRBD2. Germline values: CDR1 MNHNY, CDR2 SVGAGI (reference sequence). The CDR3 covers 15 residues. V lost 6 bases and J lost 3; bases outside the gene matches: 10. In DNA form, the CDR3 reads TGTGCCAGCAGCAACTCAGGACTAGCTAGCTACGAGCAGTACTTC. The encoded protein is CASSNSGLASYEQYF.

In this sample, this clone turned up once. The V and J genes are TRBV9 and TRBJ1-1; 12 bases match TRBD1. This CDR3 is 15 amino acids long. The germline V gene encodes CDR1 SGDLS and CDR2 YYNGEE. J lost 5 bases, V lost 6 bases, and 8 bases had no gene match. The CDR3 protein is CASKPGQGAETEAFF. The CDR3 DNA reads TGTGCCAGCAAACCGGGACAGGGGGCGGAGACTGAAGCTTTCTTT.

The chain combines TRBV7-9 with TRBJ2-1; 8 nucleotides agree with TRBD1. The germline V gene encodes CDR1 SEHNR and CDR2 FQNEAQ (reference sequence). The J segment lost 2 bases and the V segment lost 7 bases, leaving 4 bases of the junction unmatched. This CDR3 spans 14 amino acids. In DNA, the CDR3 is TGTGCCAGCAAAGCAGGGGGCCCCTACAATGAGCAGTTCTTC. Amino acid sequence: CASKAGGPYNEQFF.